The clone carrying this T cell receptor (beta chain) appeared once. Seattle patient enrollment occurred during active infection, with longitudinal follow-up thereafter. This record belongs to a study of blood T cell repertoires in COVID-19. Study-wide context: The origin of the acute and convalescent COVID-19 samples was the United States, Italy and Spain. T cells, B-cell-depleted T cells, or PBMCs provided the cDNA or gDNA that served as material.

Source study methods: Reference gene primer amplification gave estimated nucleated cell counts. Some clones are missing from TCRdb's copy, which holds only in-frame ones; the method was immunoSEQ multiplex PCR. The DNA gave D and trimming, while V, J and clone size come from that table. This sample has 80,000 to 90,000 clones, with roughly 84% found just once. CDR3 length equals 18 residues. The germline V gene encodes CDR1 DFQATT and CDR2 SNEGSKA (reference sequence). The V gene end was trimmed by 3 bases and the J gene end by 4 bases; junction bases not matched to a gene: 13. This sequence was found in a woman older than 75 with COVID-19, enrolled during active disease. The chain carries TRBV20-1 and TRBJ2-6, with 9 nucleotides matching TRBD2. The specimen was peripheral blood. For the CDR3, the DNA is TGCAGTGCTAGTTTCCTCGGAGCGGGGGGAGGGGGGGCCAACGTCCTGACTTTC. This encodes CSASFLGAGGGGANVLTF.